Below are 8 T cell receptor beta chains sequenced from a single sample in a study of blood T cell repertoires in COVID-19. The protocol was immunoSEQ multiplex PCR, while the TCRdb copy is restricted to in-frame clones and leaves out a portion. This sample yields just over 300,000 clones, of which about 90% are seen a single time; 1.5% to 2% belongs to the top ten. Sequences were obtained from peripheral blood. The receptor source for this set is a woman aged 25 to 39 with COVID-19, enrolled during active disease.

The V and J genes are TRBV27 and TRBJ2-3, with 11 bases that match TRBD2. J lost 2 bases, V lost 0 bases, and 4 bases had no gene match. Germline-derived CDR1 and CDR2 are MNHEY and SMNVEV (reference sequence). This CDR3 has 17 residues. Here the CDR3 reads CASSLSGTSGYTDTQYF. The DNA of the CDR3 is TGTGCCAGCAGTTTATCTGGGACTAGCGGCTACACAGATACGCAGTATTTT.

This sequence joins TRBV24-1 and TRBJ1-1, with TRBD1 matching over 12 bases. Germline-derived CDR1 and CDR2 are KGHDR and SFDVKD. The CDR3 sequence is 15 residues long. The junction had 0 bases not matched to a gene; V was cut back by 4 bases and J by 1 base. CDR3 sequence (DNA): TGTGCCACCAGTGAGGGACAGGGGGCGAACACTGAAGCTTTCTTT. The encoded protein is CATSEGQGANTEAFF.

The rearrangement uses TRBV7-8 and TRBJ1-4; D gene ambiguous. CDR3 length equals 15 residues. The germline V gene encodes CDR1 SGHVS and CDR2 FQNEAQ. V dropped 0 bases and J dropped 7 bases, with 12 bases sitting between them. CDR3 in DNA: TGTGCCAGCAGCTTAGCCCGGGTCCTCCCTGAAAAACTGTTTTTT. Encoded protein: CASSLARVLPEKLFF.

This clone turned up a few times. The chain carries TRBV6-2 or TRBV6-3 and TRBJ1-2; 8 bases align to TRBD1. The CDR3 is 15 amino acids. CDR1 and CDR2 from the germline V gene are MNHEY and SVGEGT. V lost 4 bases and J lost 3; bases outside the gene matches: 7. The CDR3 sequence is CASSSPTGVDYGYTF. The DNA for the CDR3 is TGTGCCAGCAGTTCCCCGACAGGGGTTGACTATGGCTACACCTTC.

V usage is TRBV7-2 and J usage is TRBJ2-3; D perhaps matches TRBD2 (5 bases). Germline values: CDR1 SGHTA, CDR2 FQGNSA. The V end lost 5 bases, the J end lost 5 bases, and 14 bases lay between the germline ends. This CDR3 has 14 residues. CDR3 sequence (DNA): TGTGCCAGCAGCCGCCTAGCTAGTCGAGATACGCAGTATTTT. Translating gives CASSRLASRDTQYF.

The V call is TRBV10-1, the J call TRBJ2-5, with D perhaps TRBD2 (5 bases). Between the trimmed V and J ends, which lost 4 bases and 2 bases, there was a span of 11 bases. This CDR3 region has 14 residues. Germline lookup yields CDR1 WNHNN and CDR2 SYGVQD (reference sequence). This CDR3 is CASSATGKQETQYF. The CDR3 bases are TGCGCCAGCAGTGCAACGGGGAAGCAAGAGACCCAGTACTTC.

The chain links TRBV28 to TRBJ2-3; 8 bases align to TRBD1. V lost 4 bases and J lost 4; bases outside the gene matches: 4. Germline V gene lookup returns CDR1 MDHEN and CDR2 SYDVKM. This CDR3 is built from 14 residues. DNA for the CDR3: TGTGCCAGCAGTTCCGGACAGGGTTCAGATACGCAGTATTTT. Encoded protein: CASSSGQGSDTQYF.

The chain couples TRBV5-1 to TRBJ1-5; 7 bases line up with TRBD1. Germline V CDR1 and CDR2: SGHRS, YFSETQ. The CDR3 has 14 amino acids. V was pared by 0 bases and J by 7 bases, with 4 bases of the junction left unmatched. CDR3 bases: TGCGCCAGCAGCTTGGGTACAGGGGCACAGCCCCAGCATTTT. This translates into CASSLGTGAQPQHF.